This passage covers 20 T cell receptor beta chains from one sample sequenced in a study of beta chain features in type 1 diabetes. The study's findings and limits: Significant though moderate, a shortening of TCRB CDR3s appeared in all four CD4+ subsets of Type 1 diabetes patients.

These TCRs' antigens remain unknown. The whole isolated RNA underwent reverse transcription, so sequencing captured expressed TCRB transcripts. Repertoires were generated with immunoSEQ multiplex PCR, while TCRdb's copy carries only in-frame clones and drops some. The sample includes approximately 730,000 clones, about an eighth of them seen just once. Sequenced sample: naive CD4+ T cells from blood. The source is a man younger than 35 with type 1 diabetes.

This clone was counted only a few times. The chain uses TRBV4-1 and TRBJ1-5, with 8 bases lining up with TRBD1. The germline gives CDR1 MGHRA, CDR2 YSYEKL. The CDR3 covers 15 residues. J lost 4 bases, V lost 1 base, and 3 bases had no gene match. The CDR3 DNA reads TGCGCCAGCAGCCAAGGACAGGGGACTAATCAGCCCCAGCATTTT. It is translated as CASSQGQGTNQPQHF.

The chain carries TRBV30 and TRBJ2-1; no definite D call. Trimming left V 1 base short and J 6 bases short, with 7 bases between. In germline, CDR1 is GTSNPN, CDR2 SVGIG (reference sequence). The CDR3 totals 12 residues. The CDR3 DNA is TGTGCCTGGAGTGGTGGGGTCAATGAGCAGTTCTTC. It specifies CAWSGGVNEQFF.

About this clone: This could be a read error, since a much larger clone is one nucleotide away. The chain has TRBV5-6 and TRBJ2-5; no reliable D call. CDR3 length: 11 residues. CDR1 is SGHDT, CDR2 YYEEEE, per germline. V was clipped by 3 bases and J by 5 bases, with 5 bases between them. The CDR3 DNA reads TGTGCCAGCAGCTCAGTGGAGACCCAGTACTTC. This gives the protein CASSSVETQYF.

The J gene is TRBJ2-6, the V gene TRBV6-5; 8 bases are shared with TRBD1. This CDR3 is built from 15 residues. Germline V lookup: CDR1 MNHEY, CDR2 SVGAGI. The ends lost 4 bases at V and 11 bases at J; junction bases unmatched: 10. This CDR3 is CASSSWTGYNDVLTF. The CDR3 nucleotides read TGTGCCAGCAGTTCTTGGACAGGGTATAACGACGTCCTGACTTTC.

This clone was seen a handful of times. J is TRBJ1-5 and V is TRBV14, with TRBD1 as a possible D gene (6 bases). CDR1 is SGHDN and CDR2 is FVKESK in the germline V gene. The CDR3 is 14 residues long. Trimming left V 3 bases short and J 3 bases short, with 9 bases between. The CDR3 spells CASSQGHANQPQHF. The CDR3 DNA reads TGTGCCAGCAGCCAGGGACATGCCAATCAGCCCCAGCATTTT.

The V and J genes are TRBV9 and TRBJ2-1, with 7 bases identical to TRBD2. Germline trimming cut 4 bases from V and 2 bases from J; bases unmatched to any gene: 12. The CDR3 is 17 amino acids. The V gene's germline CDR1 is SGDLS and CDR2 YYNGEE. The CDR3 DNA reads as TGTGCCAGCAGCACCCCAGCGGGGACGACCGCCTACAATGAGCAGTTCTTC. It yields the protein CASSTPAGTTAYNEQFF.

The rearrangement uses TRBV7-2 and TRBJ2-2; D remains unclear. The germline gives CDR1 SGHTA, CDR2 FQGNSA. Trimming removed 5 bases at V and 7 bases at J, with 8 bases between. This CDR3 spans 12 amino acids. In nucleotides, the CDR3 is TGTGCCAGCAGCCGGCTTGGCGGGGAGCTGTTTTTT. It encodes CASSRLGGELFF.

The chain has TRBV4-1 and TRBJ2-3; 13 nucleotides agree with TRBD2. Germline V gene sequence: CDR1 MGHRA, CDR2 YSYEKL. Trimming took 3 bases from V and 6 from J; bases not matched to a gene: 9. The CDR3 length is 17 residues. The CDR3 nucleotides read TGCGCCAGCAGCCAGGCGATGGGACTAGCGGGGAGGGATACGCAGTATTTT. This gives the protein CASSQAMGLAGRDTQYF.

The V gene is TRBV27, the J gene TRBJ1-1, with D possibly matching TRBD1 (5 bases). Trimming removed 5 bases at V and 1 base at J, with 11 bases between. The V gene's germline CDR1 is MNHEY and CDR2 SMNVEV (reference sequence). This CDR3 region has 14 residues. Here the CDR3 reads CASSPRTPNTEAFF. For the CDR3, the DNA is TGTGCCAGCAGTCCAAGGACACCGAACACTGAAGCTTTCTTT.

This clone was detected a few times. The genes are TRBV4-1 and TRBJ1-1, with D perhaps TRBD1 (5 bases). The ends were cut back, 0 bases at V and 1 base at J, with 9 bases in the middle. The CDR3 runs to 15 residues. Germline V gene sequence: CDR1 MGHRA, CDR2 YSYEKL. Here the CDR3 DNA reads TGCGCCAGCAGCCAAGATGGCAGGGAGAACACTGAAGCTTTCTTT. Translating gives CASSQDGRENTEAFF.

Many counts were recorded for this clone. Distinct nucleotide sequences in the sample also encode this CDR3. The chain is built from TRBV4-1 and TRBJ2-4, with D perhaps matching TRBD2 (5 bases). CDR1 and CDR2 (germline): MGHRA, YSYEKL. The V end lost 0 bases, the J end lost 6 bases, and 6 bases lay between the germline ends. This CDR3 contains 13 residues. CDR3 amino acids: CASSQDRGNIQYF. CDR3 coding DNA: TGCGCCAGCAGCCAAGATCGGGGAAACATTCAGTACTTC.

This rearrangement joins TRBV7-9 to TRBJ1-1; TRBD1 agrees at 10 bases. CDR1 and CDR2 from the germline V gene are SEHNR and FQNEAQ (reference sequence). The J segment lost 5 bases and the V segment lost 5 bases, leaving 8 bases of the junction unmatched. This CDR3 has 15 amino acids. Here the CDR3 reads CASSLTGGGWTEAFF. As DNA, the CDR3 is TGTGCCAGCAGCCTGACAGGGGGCGGTTGGACTGAAGCTTTCTTT.

A few counts support this clone. The V gene is TRBV5-1, the J gene TRBJ1-2, with D tentatively TRBD1 (5 bases). Trimming took 4 bases from V and 4 from J, leaving 20 bases between them. The CDR3 spans 16 residues. CDR1 and CDR2 from the germline V gene are SGHRS and YFSETQ. Written as DNA, the CDR3 is TGCGCCAGCAGCGCAGGCCAGGGCGCAGGAATCTATGGCTACACCTTC. Its translation: CASSAGQGAGIYGYTF. Using reference TRBV5-1 and TRBJ1-2 for the parts outside the CDR3, the full variable domain is KAGVTQTPRYLIKTRGQQVTLSCSPISGHRSVSWYQQTPGQGLQFLFEYFSETQRNKGNFPGRFSGRQFSNSRSEMNVSTLELGDSALYLCASSAGQGAGIYGYTFGSGTRLTVV.

This clone has a handful of counts. Other DNA sequences from this sample encode an identical CDR3 as well. The chain carries TRBV30 and TRBJ1-2; D perhaps matches TRBD1 (6 bases). Trimming removed 0 bases from V and 6 bases from J, with 11 bases in between. CDR1 and CDR2 (germline): GTSNPN, SVGIG (reference sequence). This CDR3 has 13 amino acids. The CDR3 sequence is CAWSVLPGDGYTF. CDR3 coding DNA: TGTGCCTGGAGTGTACTGCCAGGGGATGGCTACACCTTC.

This clone was observed a few times. The V call is TRBV28, the J call TRBJ2-5; D possibly corresponds to TRBD1 (6 bases). The CDR3 extends over 13 amino acids. V lost 4 bases and J 5 bases, leaving 11 bases between the germline ends. The germline CDR1 and CDR2 sequences are MDHEN and SYDVKM. CDR3 bases: TGTGCCAGCAGTTCTACAGGGTGGGAGACCCAGTACTTC. This sequence encodes CASSSTGWETQYF.

The rearrangement links TRBV4-1 to TRBJ1-1; maybe TRBD1 (6 bases). The germline V gene encodes CDR1 MGHRA and CDR2 YSYEKL. The CDR3 is 13 residues long. With 9 bases removed from V and 1 base from J, the gap between germline ends came to 12 bases. The CDR3 DNA reads TGCGCCAGTCGGACAGTTCAGAACACTGAAGCTTTCTTT. Residues: CASRTVQNTEAFF.

This clone was picked up a small number of times. This chain connects TRBV28 to TRBJ2-3, with 8 nucleotides matching TRBD1. V lost 7 bases to trimming and J lost 6 bases; unmatched junction nucleotides: 9. CDR3 length: 14 amino acids. The germline CDR1 and CDR2 sequences are MDHEN and SYDVKM. As DNA, the CDR3 is TGTGCCAGCACGGGGACAGGAGATCTCGATACGCAGTATTTT. Residues: CASTGTGDLDTQYF.

In this sample, this clone turned up a few times. The gene calls are TRBV29-1 and TRBJ1-2; no reliable D call. Trimming shortened V by 7 bases and J by 7 bases, and 16 bases separated the two germline ends. The CDR3 extends over 12 amino acids. The V gene's germline CDR1 is SQVTM and CDR2 ANQGSEA. CDR3 DNA sequence: TGCAGCGCAGGACCCCCGACGGTTGGCTACACCTTC. This encodes CSAGPPTVGYTF. Full variable domain (remainder filled in from reference TRBV29-1 and TRBJ1-2): SAVISQKPSRDICQRGTSLTIQCQVDSQVTMMFWYRQQPGQSLTLIATANQGSEATYESGFVIDKFPISRPNLTFSTLTVSNMSPEDSSIYLCSAGPPTVGYTFGSGTRLTVV.

There are a few counts of this clone. The chain employs TRBV25-1 and TRBJ2-3, with D uncertain. Trimming left V 6 bases short and J 0 bases short, with 19 bases between. The CDR3 sequence is 17 residues long. Germline CDR1 reads MGHDK; CDR2 reads SYGVNS. In nucleotides, the CDR3 is TGTGCCAGCAGCGCCGCCCGACCGGACCCTAGCACAGATACGCAGTATTTT. This encodes CASSAARPDPSTDTQYF.

This clone was seen a handful of times. The chain employs TRBV7-7 and TRBJ2-3, with D hard to call. Germline V gene data show CDR1 as SSHAT and CDR2 as FNYEAQ (reference sequence). The CDR3 spans 13 residues. Trimming removed 1 base at V and 9 bases at J, with 11 bases between. CDR3 sequence reads: CASSLDEAGTQYF. The CDR3 DNA sequence: TGTGCCAGCAGCTTAGATGAGGCCGGGACGCAGTATTTT.